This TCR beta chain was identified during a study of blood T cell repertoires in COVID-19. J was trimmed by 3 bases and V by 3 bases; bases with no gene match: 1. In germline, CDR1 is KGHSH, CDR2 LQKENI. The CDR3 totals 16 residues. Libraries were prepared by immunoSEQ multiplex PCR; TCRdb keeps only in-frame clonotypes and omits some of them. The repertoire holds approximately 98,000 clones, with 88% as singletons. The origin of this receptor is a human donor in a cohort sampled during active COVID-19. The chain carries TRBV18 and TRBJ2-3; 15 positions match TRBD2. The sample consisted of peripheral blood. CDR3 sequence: CASSPGTSGGTDTQYF. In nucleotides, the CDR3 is TGTGCCAGCTCACCCGGGACTAGCGGGGGGACAGATACGCAGTATTTT.